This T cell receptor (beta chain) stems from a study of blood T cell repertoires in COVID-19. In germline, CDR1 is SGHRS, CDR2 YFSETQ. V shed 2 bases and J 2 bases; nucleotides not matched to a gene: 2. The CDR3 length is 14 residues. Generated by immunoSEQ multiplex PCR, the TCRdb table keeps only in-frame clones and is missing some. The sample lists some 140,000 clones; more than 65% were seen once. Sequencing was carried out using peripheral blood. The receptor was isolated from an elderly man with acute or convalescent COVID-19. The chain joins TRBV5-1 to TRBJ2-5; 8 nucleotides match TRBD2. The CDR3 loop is CASSFGGAQETQYF. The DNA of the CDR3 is TGCGCCAGCAGCTTCGGGGGGGCACAAGAGACCCAGTACTTC.